This T cell receptor (beta chain) originates from a study of a mutant IDH1 vaccine in newly diagnosed glioma. Across the whole study: Patients received vaccination from 4-6 weeks after radiotherapy alone, or with temozolomide cycles.

The method was immunoSEQ multiplex PCR; TCRdb's version includes in-frame clones alone and lacks a portion of them. The data show approximately 60,000 clones, roughly 68% seen once. Described time point: week 35, safety follow-up. With topical imiquimod, each dose of the vaccine consisted of 300 ug of mutant IDH1 20-mer peptide. A remark on this clone: Its antigen is undetermined.

Unmatched junction bases numbered 9, after V lost 10 bases and J lost 1 base. Germline values: CDR1 SGHTA, CDR2 FQGNSA. The CDR3 contains 15 residues. The J gene is TRBJ2-1, the V gene TRBV7-2; 8 bases match TRBD2. Sequenced here: PBMCs, sampled from a glioma patient whose treatment included an IDH1 peptide vaccine. The sequence was collected from a man aged 50 or older with glioma. CDR3 nucleotides: TGTGCCACCGGGGGGGGCGCGAGGTCCTACAATGAGCAGTTCTTC. Protein: CATGGGARSYNEQFF.